These T cell receptor beta chains were read from a single sample in a study of lung T cells in sarcoidosis with Löfgren's syndrome. TCRdb processed the reads anew with MiXCR; each CDR3 protein has one entry. There are some 21,000 distinct CDR3 sequences in the sample; under 25% occur only once, and under 0.9% lies in the top ten. What was sequenced was CD4+ T cells from bronchoalveolar lavage. The origin of the receptors is a human donor with sarcoidosis (Löfgren's syndrome or another form), or a control subject (not recorded which). The CDR3 runs from the conserved cysteine through the conserved F or W. Fields, in order: clone size, J gene, CDR3 length, V gene, D gene, CDR3 DNA, CDR3 protein. D genes are given only for firm matches. Where a row states a size, it is once, few, many or the class of an expanded clone; other rows omit it.

medium-sized,TRBJ2-3,14,TRBV6-1,TRBD1,TGTGCCAGCAGCTGGGGACAGGTCGCAGATACGCAGTATTTT,CASSWGQVADTQYF
medium-sized,TRBJ2-3,14,TRBV6-1,-,TGTGCCAGCACTTCACGGGAGTTCACAGATACGCAGTATTTT,CASTSREFTDTQYF
few,TRBJ2-5,16,TRBV2,TRBD2,TGTGCCAGCAGTGAAGGTATTAGCGGGACCCAAGAGACCCAGTACTTC,CASSEGISGTQETQYF
medium-sized,TRBJ2-7,15,TRBV20-1,TRBD1,TGCAGTGCTAGAGATGGGGGGACAGGGGGGGACGAGCAGTACTTC,CSARDGGTGGDEQYF
-,TRBJ1-3,18,TRBV4-2,TRBD1,TGTGCCAGCAGCCGGGGGACAGGTCCCCCCTCATCTGGAAGCACCATATATTTT,CASSRGTGPPSSGSTIYF
many,TRBJ2-7,14,TRBV20-1,-,TGCAGTGCTAGAAGTTTTTCAGCAACCTACGAGCAGTACTTC,CSARSFSATYEQYF
few,TRBJ2-1,15,TRBV5-1,-,TGCGCCAGCAGCTCCAGTGGGAGCTCCTACAATGAGCAGTTCTTC,CASSSSGSSYNEQFF
many,TRBJ2-1,13,TRBV7-9,-,TGTGCCAGCAGCTTACGGGGGGCAGGTGAGCAGTTCTTC,CASSLRGAGEQFF
-,TRBJ2-7,15,TRBV5-1,-,TGCGCCAGCAGCCCATCTCCCAGGACCTCCTACGAGCGGTACTTC,CASSPSPRTSYERYF
many,TRBJ2-1,15,TRBV7-2,TRBD2,TGTGCCAGCAGCTACACTAGCGGGCCATACAATGAGCAGTTCTTC,CASSYTSGPYNEQFF
-,TRBJ2-7,18,TRBV12-3/TRBV12-4,TRBD2,TGTGCCAGCAGTTCCCTTTACGTAAAGCCTAGCGGGAGCGACGAGCAGTACTTC,CASSSLYVKPSGSDEQYF
many,TRBJ2-6,16,TRBV28,-,TGTGCCAGCAGTTTACGCGCGATCTCTGGGGCCAACGTCCTGACTTTC,CASSLRAISGANVLTF
-,TRBJ2-3,17,TRBV5-1,TRBD2,TGCGCCAGCAGCTTGACGACTAGCGGGAGACCCACAGATACGCAGTATTTT,CASSLTTSGRPTDTQYF
-,TRBJ2-7,18,TRBV7-2,-,TGTGCCAGCAGCTTAGCTTCTAGCAGGAGAACTAGCTCCTACGAGCAGTACTTC,CASSLASSRRTSSYEQYF
many,TRBJ2-3,15,TRBV20-1,TRBD2,TGCAGTGCTAATAGCGGGAGAGGTAACACAGATACGCAGTATTTT,CSANSGRGNTDTQYF